The T cell receptor (beta chain) under discussion was sequenced for a study of blood T cell repertoires in COVID-19. About the study: The United States, Italy and Spain supplied acute and convalescent COVID-19 samples. PBMCs, B-cell-depleted T cells, or T cells were the source of the cDNA or gDNA that made up the material.

Per the original methods: The authors estimated nucleated cell counts from reference gene primer amplification. Here immunoSEQ multiplex PCR was the method, and the copy in TCRdb shows in-frame clones only, minus some. The DNA gave D and trimming, while V, J and clone size come from that table. The sample shows 150,000 to 200,000 clones, about 88% of them seen only once. In germline, CDR1 is MNHEY, CDR2 SVGEGT. There are 13 residues in the CDR3. Deletions cut 2 bases from V and 7 bases from J, with 11 bases between. The rearrangement links TRBV6-2 or TRBV6-3 to TRBJ1-1, with D uncertain. The TCR sequence derives from a human donor in a cohort sampled during active COVID-19. The material sequenced was peripheral blood. The CDR3 here is CASSYTGLLEAFF. In DNA, the CDR3 is TGTGCCAGCAGTTACACCGGACTACTTGAAGCTTTCTTT.